This TCR beta chain was profiled in a study of blood T cell repertoires in COVID-19 (dated by TCRdb to about 2020). The study in broad terms: Samples covering the acute and convalescent phases of COVID-19 were provided by collaborators in the United States, Italy and Spain. The samples were drawn from two sources: the first 160 participants of the ongoing ImmuneRACE study, and some 1,300 subjects contributed by 6 global collaborators. Sample metadata almost always included a de-identified subject ID, COVID-19 status, age in years and sex. A freely available public database, intended as a resource for researchers studying the immune response to SARS-CoV-2, is where the repertoires were released. The dataset comprised deeply sampled blood TCRbeta repertoires from subjects exposed to, actively infected with, or recovered from COVID-19. The prospective study material was composed of cDNA or gDNA derived from T cells, B-cell-depleted T cells, or PBMCs. HLA class I and class II types, where available, came from metadata supplied by the sample provider rather than from assay-based typing.

The CDR3 spans 17 residues, from the cysteine through the phenylalanine. Solely the CDR3 DNA is kept, with 51 bases framed from the first base. The germline V and J ends show losses of 3 bases and 3 bases respectively, and no gene match explains 8 bases of the junction. From a lookup of the germline V gene, CDR1 and CDR2 are KGHSH and LQKENI. About this clone itself: The specificity of this receptor is unknown. One base away there is no much larger clone; base qualities are not given.

Beyond this particular receptor, the publication reports: How much clinical and demographic metadata was included differed by source and by participant, and the metadata was provided uncurated.

The immunoSEQ Assay, a bias-controlled multiplex PCR, was used to amplify TCRbeta CDR3 regions from genomic DNA. From the authors' description of their analysis: Within the assay, amplification of reference gene primers was used to estimate how many nucleated cells each sample contained. To quantify the absolute abundance of each unique TCRbeta CDR3 rearrangement, sequence reads were collapsed and filtered. For each sample, productive Simpson clonality was calculated as the square root of Simpson's diversity index over productive rearrangements. TCRdb carries this immuneACCESS record with in-frame sequences only. Its versions omit some clonotypes, under half of them owing to an unresolved V gene in the studies checked, with the rest unexplained. The V and J calls and the clone size are those of that table, but D and trimming were determined from the DNA. For this sample the table gives 15,000 to 17,000 clones, of which 82% were detected only once. The leading ten clones occupy under 25% of the sample.

Whole blood was collected in K2EDTA tubes by collaborating institutions according to the institutions' own protocols. For TCRbeta analysis, collaborators shipped samples as frozen whole blood, isolated PBMCs, or DNA extracted from either of those sample types. Sequencing used peripheral blood. The rearranged chain carries TRBV18 and TRBJ2-2, with 9 bases aligning to TRBD2. The TCR sequence derives from a man aged 80 or over with active or convalescent COVID-19. The encoded CDR3 is CASSPQRAGGYTGELFF. The nucleotide sequence is given as TGTGCCAGCTCACCCCAACGAGCGGGGGGATACACCGGGGAGCTGTTTTTT.